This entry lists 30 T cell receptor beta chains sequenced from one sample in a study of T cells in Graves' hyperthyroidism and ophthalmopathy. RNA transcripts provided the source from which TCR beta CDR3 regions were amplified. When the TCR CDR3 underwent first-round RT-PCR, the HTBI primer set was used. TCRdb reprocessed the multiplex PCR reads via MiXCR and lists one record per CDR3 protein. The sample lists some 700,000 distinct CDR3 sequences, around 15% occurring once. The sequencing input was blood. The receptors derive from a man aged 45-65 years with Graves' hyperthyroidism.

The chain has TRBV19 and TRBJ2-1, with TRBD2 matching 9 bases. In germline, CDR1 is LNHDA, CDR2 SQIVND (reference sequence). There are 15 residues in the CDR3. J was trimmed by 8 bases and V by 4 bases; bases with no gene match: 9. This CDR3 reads CASSTGAGGRDEQFF. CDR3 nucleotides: TGTGCCAGTAGTACAGGAGCGGGAGGTCGGGATGAGCAGTTCTTC. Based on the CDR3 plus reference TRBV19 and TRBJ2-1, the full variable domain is DGGITQSPKYLFRKEGQNVTLSCEQNLNHDAMYWYRQDPGQGLRLIYYSQIVNDFQKGDIAEGYSVSREKKESFPLTVTSAQKNPTAFYLCASSTGAGGRDEQFFGPGTRLTVL.

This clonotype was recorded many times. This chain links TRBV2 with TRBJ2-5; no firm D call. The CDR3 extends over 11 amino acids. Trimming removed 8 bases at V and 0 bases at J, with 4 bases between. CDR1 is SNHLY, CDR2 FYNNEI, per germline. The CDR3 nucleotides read TGTGCCAGCCAATACCAAGAGACCCAGTACTTC. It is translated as CASQYQETQYF. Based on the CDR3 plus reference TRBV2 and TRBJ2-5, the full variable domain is EPEVTQTPSHQVTQMGQEVILRCVPISNHLYFYWYRQILGQKVEFLVSFYNNEISEKSEIFDDQFSVERPDGSNFTLKIRSTKLEDSAMYFCASQYQETQYFGPGTRLLVL.

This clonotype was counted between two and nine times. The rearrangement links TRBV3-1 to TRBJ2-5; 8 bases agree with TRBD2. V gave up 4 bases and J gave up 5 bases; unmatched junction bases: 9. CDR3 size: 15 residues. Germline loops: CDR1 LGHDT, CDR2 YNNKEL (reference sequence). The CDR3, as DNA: TGTGCCAGCAGCCGCCGTCAGCGGGAGAGGGAGACCCAGTACTTC. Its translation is CASSRRQRERETQYF.

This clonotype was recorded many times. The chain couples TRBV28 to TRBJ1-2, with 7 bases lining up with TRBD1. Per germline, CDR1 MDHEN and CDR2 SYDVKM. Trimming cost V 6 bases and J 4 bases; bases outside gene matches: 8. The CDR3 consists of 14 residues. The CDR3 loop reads CASSDREVGYGYTF. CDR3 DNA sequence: TGTGCCAGCAGCGACAGGGAGGTGGGCTATGGCTACACCTTC.

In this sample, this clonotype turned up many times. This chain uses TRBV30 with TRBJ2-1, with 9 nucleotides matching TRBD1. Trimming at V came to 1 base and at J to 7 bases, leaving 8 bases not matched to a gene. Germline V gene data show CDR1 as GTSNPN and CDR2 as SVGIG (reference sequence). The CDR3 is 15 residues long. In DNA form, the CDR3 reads TGTGCCTGGAGTGCCGGGACAGGGTGGGGAAATGAGCAGTTCTTC. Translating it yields CAWSAGTGWGNEQFF.

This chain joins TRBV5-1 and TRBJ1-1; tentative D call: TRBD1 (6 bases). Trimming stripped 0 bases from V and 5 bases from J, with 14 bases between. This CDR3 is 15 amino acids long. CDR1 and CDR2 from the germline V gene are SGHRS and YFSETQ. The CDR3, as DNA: TGCGCCAGCAGCTTGGTGGCAGGGGACCTTACTGAAGCTTTCTTT. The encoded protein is CASSLVAGDLTEAFF.

The CDR3 sequence is CASSSTGLDGYTF. CDR3 DNA sequence: TGTGCCAGCAGTTCGACAGGGCTGGATGGCTACACCTTC. V usage is TRBV6-1 and J usage is TRBJ1-2; TRBD1 agrees at 7 bases. The V segment lost 5 bases and the J segment 6 bases; nucleotides outside the gene matches: 6. The CDR3 is 13 amino acids. Germline values: CDR1 MNHNS, CDR2 SASEGT.

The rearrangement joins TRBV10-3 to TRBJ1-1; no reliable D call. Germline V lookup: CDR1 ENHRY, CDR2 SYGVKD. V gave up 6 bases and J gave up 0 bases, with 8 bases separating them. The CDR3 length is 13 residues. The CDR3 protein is CAIRDVMNTEAFF. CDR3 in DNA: TGTGCCATCAGGGACGTAATGAACACTGAAGCTTTCTTT.

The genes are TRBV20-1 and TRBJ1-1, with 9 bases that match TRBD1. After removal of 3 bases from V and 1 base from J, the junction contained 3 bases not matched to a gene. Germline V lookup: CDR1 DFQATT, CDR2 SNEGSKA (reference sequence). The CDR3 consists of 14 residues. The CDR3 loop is CSASKGQGNTEAFF. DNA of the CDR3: TGCAGTGCTAGTAAGGGACAGGGGAACACTGAAGCTTTCTTT.

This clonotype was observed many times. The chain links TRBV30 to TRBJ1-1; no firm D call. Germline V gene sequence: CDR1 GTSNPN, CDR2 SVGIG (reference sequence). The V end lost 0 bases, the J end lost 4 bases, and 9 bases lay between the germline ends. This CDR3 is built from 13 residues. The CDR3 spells CAWSVGQITEAFF. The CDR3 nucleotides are TGTGCCTGGAGTGTCGGTCAGATCACTGAAGCTTTCTTT.

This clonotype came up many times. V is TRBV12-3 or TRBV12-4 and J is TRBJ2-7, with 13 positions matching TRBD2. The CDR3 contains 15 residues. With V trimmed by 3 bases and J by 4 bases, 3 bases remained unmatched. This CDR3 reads CASSFGTSGTYEQYF. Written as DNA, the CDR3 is TGTGCCAGCAGTTTTGGGACTAGCGGGACTTACGAGCAGTACTTC.

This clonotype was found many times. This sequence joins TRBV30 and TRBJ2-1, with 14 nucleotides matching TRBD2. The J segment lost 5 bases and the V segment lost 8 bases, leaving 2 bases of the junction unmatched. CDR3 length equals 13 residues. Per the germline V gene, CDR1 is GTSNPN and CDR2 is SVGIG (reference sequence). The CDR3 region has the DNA TGTGCCGGACTAGCGGGAGGAAACAATGAGCAGTTCTTC. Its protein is CAGLAGGNNEQFF.

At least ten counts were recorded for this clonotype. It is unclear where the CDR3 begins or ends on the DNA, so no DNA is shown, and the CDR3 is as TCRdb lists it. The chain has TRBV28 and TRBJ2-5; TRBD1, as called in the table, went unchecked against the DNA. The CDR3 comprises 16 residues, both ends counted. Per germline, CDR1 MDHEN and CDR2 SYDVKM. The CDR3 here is CASSSSGGTRPETQYF.

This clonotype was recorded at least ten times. The CDR3 DNA sequence: TGTGCCAGCAGCTTAGAGGTAGGGTTGGGCACTGAAGCTTTCTTT. Protein sequence: CASSLEVGLGTEAFF. The chain joins TRBV7-2 to TRBJ1-1; D is unclear. V was cut by 1 base and J by 4 bases, with 13 bases left in between. The CDR3 has 15 residues. From germline, CDR1 is SGHTA and CDR2 FQGNSA.

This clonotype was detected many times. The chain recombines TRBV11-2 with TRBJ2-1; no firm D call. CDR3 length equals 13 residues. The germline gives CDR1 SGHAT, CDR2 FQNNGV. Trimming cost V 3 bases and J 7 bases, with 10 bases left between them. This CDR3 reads CASSLFWRNEQFF. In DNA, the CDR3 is TGTGCCAGCAGCTTGTTTTGGCGTAATGAGCAGTTCTTC.

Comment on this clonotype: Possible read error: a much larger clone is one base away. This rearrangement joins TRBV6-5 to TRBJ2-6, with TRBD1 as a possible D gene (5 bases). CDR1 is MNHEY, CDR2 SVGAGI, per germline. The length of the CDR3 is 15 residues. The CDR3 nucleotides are TGTGCCAGCAGTTACAGGGTTCCTGGGGCCAACGCCCTGACTTTC. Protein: CASSYRVPGANALTF.

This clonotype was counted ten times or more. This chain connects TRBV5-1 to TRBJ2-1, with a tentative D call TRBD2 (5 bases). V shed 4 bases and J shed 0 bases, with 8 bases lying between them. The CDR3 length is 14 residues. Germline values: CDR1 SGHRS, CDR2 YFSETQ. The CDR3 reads CASSPGNSYNEQFF. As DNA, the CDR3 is TGCGCCAGCAGCCCGGGGAACTCCTACAATGAGCAGTTCTTC.

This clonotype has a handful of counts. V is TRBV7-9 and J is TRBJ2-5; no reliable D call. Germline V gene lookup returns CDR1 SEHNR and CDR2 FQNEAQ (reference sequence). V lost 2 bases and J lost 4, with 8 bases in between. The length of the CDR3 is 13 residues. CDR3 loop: CASSLLLRETQYF. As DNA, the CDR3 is TGTGCCAGCAGCTTATTGTTAAGAGAGACCCAGTACTTC.

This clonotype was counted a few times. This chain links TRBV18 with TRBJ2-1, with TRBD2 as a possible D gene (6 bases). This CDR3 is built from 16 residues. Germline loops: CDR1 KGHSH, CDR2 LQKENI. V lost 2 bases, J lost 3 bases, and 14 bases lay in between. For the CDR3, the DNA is TGTGCCAGCTCACCAAATGTCGGGAGAAACTACAATGAGCAGTTCTTC. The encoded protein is CASSPNVGRNYNEQFF.

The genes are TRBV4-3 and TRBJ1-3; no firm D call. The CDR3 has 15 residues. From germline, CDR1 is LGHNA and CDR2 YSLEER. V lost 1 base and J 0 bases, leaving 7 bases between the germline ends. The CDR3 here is CASSQVSNSGNTIYF. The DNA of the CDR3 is TGCGCCAGCAGCCAAGTATCTAACTCTGGAAACACCATATATTTT.

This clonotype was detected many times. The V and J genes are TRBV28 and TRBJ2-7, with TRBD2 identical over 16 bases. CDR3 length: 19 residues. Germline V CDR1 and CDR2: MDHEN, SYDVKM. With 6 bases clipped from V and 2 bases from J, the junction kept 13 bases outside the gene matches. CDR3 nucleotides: TGTGCCAGCAGCGTGGGACTAGCGGGAGGGCGTGGCTTTACCTACGAGCAGTACTTC. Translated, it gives CASSVGLAGGRGFTYEQYF.

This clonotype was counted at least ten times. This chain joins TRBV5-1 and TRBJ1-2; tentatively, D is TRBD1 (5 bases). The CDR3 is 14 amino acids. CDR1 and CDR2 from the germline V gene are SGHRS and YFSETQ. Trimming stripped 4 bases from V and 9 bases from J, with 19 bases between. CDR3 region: CASSDGTGLRSYTF. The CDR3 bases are TGCGCCAGCAGCGACGGGACCGGACTTCGAAGCTACACCTTC.

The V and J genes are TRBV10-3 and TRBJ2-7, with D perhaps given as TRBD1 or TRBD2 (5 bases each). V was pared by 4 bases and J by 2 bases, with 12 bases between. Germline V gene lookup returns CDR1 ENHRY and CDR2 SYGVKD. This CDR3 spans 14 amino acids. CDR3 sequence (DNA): TGTGCCATCAGTGGGGACGTCCACACCTACGAGCAGTACTTC. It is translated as CAISGDVHTYEQYF.

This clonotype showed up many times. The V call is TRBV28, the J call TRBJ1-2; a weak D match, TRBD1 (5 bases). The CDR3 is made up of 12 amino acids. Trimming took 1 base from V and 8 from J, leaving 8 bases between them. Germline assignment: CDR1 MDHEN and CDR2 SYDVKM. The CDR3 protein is CASSLSGLGYTF. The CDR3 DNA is TGTGCCAGCAGTTTATCAGGGTTGGGCTACACCTTC.

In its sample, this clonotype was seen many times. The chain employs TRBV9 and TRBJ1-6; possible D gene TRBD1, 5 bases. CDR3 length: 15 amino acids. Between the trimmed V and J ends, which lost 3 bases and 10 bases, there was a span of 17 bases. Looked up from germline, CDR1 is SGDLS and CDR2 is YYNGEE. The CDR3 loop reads CASSGTGREYSPLHF. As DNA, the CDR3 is TGTGCCAGCAGCGGGACTGGCAGGGAGTACTCACCCCTCCACTTT.

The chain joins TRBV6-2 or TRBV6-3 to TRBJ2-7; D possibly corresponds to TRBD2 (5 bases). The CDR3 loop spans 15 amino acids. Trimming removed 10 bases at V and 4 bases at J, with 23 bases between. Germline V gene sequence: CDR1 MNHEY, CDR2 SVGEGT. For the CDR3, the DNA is TGTGCCACCCTTATGCTTAATAGCGCGAGTTACGAGCAGTACTTC. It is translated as CATLMLNSASYEQYF.

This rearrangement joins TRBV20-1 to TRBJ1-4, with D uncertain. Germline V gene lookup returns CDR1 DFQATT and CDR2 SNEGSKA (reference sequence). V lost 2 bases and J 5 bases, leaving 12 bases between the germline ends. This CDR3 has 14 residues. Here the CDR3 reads CSARRGVSNEKLFF. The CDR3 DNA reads TGCAGTGCTAGACGCGGGGTATCCAATGAAAAACTGTTTTTT.

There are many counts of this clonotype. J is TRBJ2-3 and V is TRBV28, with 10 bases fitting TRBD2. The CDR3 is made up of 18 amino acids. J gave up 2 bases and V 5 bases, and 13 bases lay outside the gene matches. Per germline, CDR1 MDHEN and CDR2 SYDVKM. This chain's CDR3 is CASSLNPMTSGHTDTQYF. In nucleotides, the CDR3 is TGTGCCAGCAGTCTAAATCCTATGACTAGCGGGCACACAGATACGCAGTATTTT.

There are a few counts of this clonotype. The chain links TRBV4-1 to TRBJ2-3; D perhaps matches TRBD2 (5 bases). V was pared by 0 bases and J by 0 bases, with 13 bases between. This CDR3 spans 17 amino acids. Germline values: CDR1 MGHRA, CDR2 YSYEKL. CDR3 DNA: TGCGCCAGCAGCCAAGAATACCTAGCTCTCAGCACAGATACGCAGTATTTT. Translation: CASSQEYLALSTDTQYF.

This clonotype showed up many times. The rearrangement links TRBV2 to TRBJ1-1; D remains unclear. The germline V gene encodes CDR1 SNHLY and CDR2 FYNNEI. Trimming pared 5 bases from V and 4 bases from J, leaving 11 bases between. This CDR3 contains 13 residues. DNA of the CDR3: TGTGCCAGCAGTCAGGCGGAGAGCACTGAAGCTTTCTTT. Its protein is CASSQAESTEAFF.